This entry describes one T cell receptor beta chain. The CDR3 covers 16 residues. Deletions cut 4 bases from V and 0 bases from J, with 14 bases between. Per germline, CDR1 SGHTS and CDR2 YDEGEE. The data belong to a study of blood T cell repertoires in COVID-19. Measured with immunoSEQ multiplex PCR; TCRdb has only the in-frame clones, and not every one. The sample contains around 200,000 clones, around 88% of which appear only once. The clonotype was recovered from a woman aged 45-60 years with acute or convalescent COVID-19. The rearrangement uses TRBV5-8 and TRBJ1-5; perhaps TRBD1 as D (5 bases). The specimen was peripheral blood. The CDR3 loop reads CASSTYSGYSNQPQHF. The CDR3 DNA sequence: TGTGCCAGCAGCACCTACTCAGGGTATAGCAATCAGCCCCAGCATTTT.